This is a list of T cell receptor beta chains from one sample in a study of CD8+CD57+ T cells in acquired aplastic anemia. TCRdb re-derived calls from the reads in MiXCR, one entry per CDR3 protein. The table lists around 290,000 distinct CDR3 sequences, about three fifths of them singletons. What was sequenced was sorted CD4+, CD8+, or CD8+CD57+ T cells (not recorded which) from PBMCs. These receptors came from a human donor with aplastic anemia. Each CDR3 is given with its conserved first and last residue. D genes are given only for firm matches. Rows may omit the clone size; those that give it use once, few, many or a size class.

clone_size: -
d_call: TRBD1
j_call: TRBJ1-5
v_call: TRBV10-3
cdr3_nt: TGTGCCATCAGTGATGGGACAGGGGGATTGCCCCAGCATTTT
cdr3_aa: CAISDGTGGLPQHF

clone_size: once
d_call: -
j_call: TRBJ2-7
v_call: TRBV15
cdr3_nt: TGTGCCACAAGGGCGGAGGGCTCCTACGAGCAGTACTTC
cdr3_aa: CATRAEGSYEQYF

clone_size: -
d_call: -
j_call: TRBJ1-3
v_call: TRBV2
cdr3_nt: TGTGCCAGCAGTCGACCAGACAGCTACTCTGGAAACACCATATATTTT
cdr3_aa: CASSRPDSYSGNTIYF

clone_size: -
d_call: -
j_call: TRBJ2-1
v_call: TRBV20-1
cdr3_nt: TGCAGTGCTAGAGATTATCTTGGGAGCTCCTACAATGAGCAGTTCTTC
cdr3_aa: CSARDYLGSSYNEQFF

clone_size: -
d_call: TRBD1
j_call: TRBJ2-1
v_call: TRBV9
cdr3_nt: TGTGCCAGCAGCACCGGACAGGGGTGCGACAATGAGCAGTTCTTC
cdr3_aa: CASSTGQGCDNEQFF

clone_size: many
d_call: -
j_call: TRBJ2-7
v_call: TRBV6-5
cdr3_nt: TGTGCCAGCAGTTATAAAGGAGCCAGGCCGTTGGAGCAGTACTTC
cdr3_aa: CASSYKGARPLEQYF

clone_size: -
d_call: -
j_call: TRBJ1-2
v_call: TRBV24-1
cdr3_nt: TGTGCCACCATGGGGATGAACTATGGCTACACCTTC
cdr3_aa: CATMGMNYGYTF

clone_size: once
d_call: -
j_call: TRBJ1-2
v_call: TRBV5-6
cdr3_nt: TGTGCCAGCAGCTTGGAAGGGCGTGGCTACACCTTC
cdr3_aa: CASSLEGRGYTF

clone_size: -
d_call: -
j_call: TRBJ2-2
v_call: TRBV5-4
cdr3_nt: TGTGCCAGCAGCTTGGGGGGGCGCGGCACCGGGGAGCTGTTTTTT
cdr3_aa: CASSLGGRGTGELFF

clone_size: -
d_call: TRBD1
j_call: TRBJ2-3
v_call: TRBV12-3/TRBV12-4
cdr3_nt: TGTGCCAGCAGTTTAAGGGTAACCGGGAGACAGGGGGCAGATACGCAGTATTTT
cdr3_aa: CASSLRVTGRQGADTQYF

clone_size: many
d_call: -
j_call: TRBJ2-1
v_call: TRBV24-1
cdr3_nt: TGTGCCACCAGTGATGCGCCCCAGGGAGTTGGGGTGACTGAGCAGTTCTTC
cdr3_aa: CATSDAPQGVGVTEQFF

clone_size: -
d_call: TRBD2
j_call: TRBJ2-3
v_call: TRBV9
cdr3_nt: TGTGCCAGCTCACCCCCTGGACTAGCGGGGGGTTTCGATACGCAGTATTTT
cdr3_aa: CASSPPGLAGGFDTQYF

clone_size: -
d_call: -
j_call: TRBJ2-7
v_call: TRBV5-4
cdr3_nt: TGTGCCAGCAGCCCGCAAGGGGGGACTCCCTCCTACGAGCAGTACTTC
cdr3_aa: CASSPQGGTPSYEQYF

clone_size: many
d_call: TRBD2
j_call: TRBJ2-5
v_call: TRBV20-1
cdr3_nt: TGCAGTGCTACCGGACTAGCGGGAGAGGTAGAGACCCAGTACTTC
cdr3_aa: CSATGLAGEVETQYF

clone_size: -
d_call: TRBD2
j_call: TRBJ2-3
v_call: TRBV9
cdr3_nt: TGTGCCAGCAGCGTAGAGGTAGCGGGGAATACGCAGTATTTT
cdr3_aa: CASSVEVAGNTQYF

clone_size: many
d_call: -
j_call: TRBJ2-7
v_call: TRBV7-8
cdr3_nt: TGTGCCAGCAGCTTGTCAGGGTACGGCGAGCAGTACTTC
cdr3_aa: CASSLSGYGEQYF

clone_size: -
d_call: TRBD2
j_call: TRBJ2-5
v_call: TRBV20-1
cdr3_nt: TGCAGTGCTAGAGATCCTAGCGGGCCGCAAGAGACCCAGTACTTC
cdr3_aa: CSARDPSGPQETQYF

clone_size: once
d_call: -
j_call: TRBJ1-1
v_call: TRBV29-1
cdr3_nt: TGCAGCGTCCTTCCGGGAAGTGAAGCTTTCTTT
cdr3_aa: CSVLPGSEAFF

clone_size: -
d_call: -
j_call: TRBJ1-5
v_call: TRBV7-2
cdr3_nt: TGTGCCAGCAGCTTACAGTGGTCAGATCAGCCCCAGCATTTT
cdr3_aa: CASSLQWSDQPQHF

clone_size: -
d_call: -
j_call: TRBJ1-2
v_call: TRBV20-1
cdr3_nt: TGCAGTGCTAAAAAGGGGCATGGCTACACCTTC
cdr3_aa: CSAKKGHGYTF

clone_size: few
d_call: TRBD1
j_call: TRBJ2-7
v_call: TRBV19
cdr3_nt: TGTGCCAGTAAGAGGACAGGGGGGACCTACGAGCAGTACTTC
cdr3_aa: CASKRTGGTYEQYF

clone_size: -
d_call: TRBD2
j_call: TRBJ2-2
v_call: TRBV2
cdr3_nt: TGTGCCAGCAGCCTAGCGGGGGGGCCCGGGGAGCTGTTTTTT
cdr3_aa: CASSLAGGPGELFF

clone_size: once
d_call: -
j_call: TRBJ1-1
v_call: TRBV29-1
cdr3_nt: TGCAGCGTTGTCTGGGAACATCGGAACACTGAAGCTTTCTTT
cdr3_aa: CSVVWEHRNTEAFF

clone_size: -
d_call: TRBD1
j_call: TRBJ1-2
v_call: TRBV5-4
cdr3_nt: TGTGCCAGCAGCTTGGGGACAGGGGGCGGTGGCTACACCTTC
cdr3_aa: CASSLGTGGGGYTF

clone_size: -
d_call: -
j_call: TRBJ2-3
v_call: TRBV19
cdr3_nt: TGTGCCAGTACCCGATCGACAGGTCGGTCGGATACGCAGTATTTT
cdr3_aa: CASTRSTGRSDTQYF

clone_size: -
d_call: TRBD2
j_call: TRBJ2-1
v_call: TRBV7-8
cdr3_nt: TGTGCCAGCAGCTCGGGACTAGCGGGAGTGGGTTATGAGCAGTTCTTC
cdr3_aa: CASSSGLAGVGYEQFF

clone_size: -
d_call: -
j_call: TRBJ2-3
v_call: TRBV19
cdr3_nt: TGTGCCAGTAGGGTCAGTGGGGGACCAAGGAGAGATACGCAGTATTTT
cdr3_aa: CASRVSGGPRRDTQYF

clone_size: many
d_call: TRBD1
j_call: TRBJ1-2
v_call: TRBV11-2
cdr3_nt: TGTGCCAGCAGCTTCGGGGACAGGGACGGCTACACCTTC
cdr3_aa: CASSFGDRDGYTF

clone_size: -
d_call: -
j_call: TRBJ1-2
v_call: TRBV9
cdr3_nt: TGTGCCAGCAGCGGGGTCAGGGGTAACTATGGCTACACCTTC
cdr3_aa: CASSGVRGNYGYTF

clone_size: -
d_call: -
j_call: TRBJ2-7
v_call: TRBV19
cdr3_nt: TGTGCCAGTAGTATATCGTGGACGGCCTACGAGCAGTACTTC
cdr3_aa: CASSISWTAYEQYF

clone_size: -
d_call: TRBD1
j_call: TRBJ1-5
v_call: TRBV6-6
cdr3_nt: TGTGCCAGCACAAACAGGGGAAGTCAGCCCCAGCATTTT
cdr3_aa: CASTNRGSQPQHF

clone_size: -
d_call: -
j_call: TRBJ1-2
v_call: TRBV24-1
cdr3_nt: TGTGCCACCAGTGATTCGACCCTCTTCTATGGCTACGCCTTC
cdr3_aa: CATSDSTLFYGYAF

clone_size: many
d_call: TRBD1
j_call: TRBJ2-3
v_call: TRBV5-1
cdr3_nt: TGCGCCAGCAGCTACCAGGGGGCAGTGGGAACAGATACGCAGTATTTT
cdr3_aa: CASSYQGAVGTDTQYF

clone_size: -
d_call: -
j_call: TRBJ2-2
v_call: TRBV10-1
cdr3_nt: TGCGCCGCCCACCAGTCTTGGACAGATGACACCGGGGAGCTGTTCTTT
cdr3_aa: CAAHQSWTDDTGELFF

clone_size: -
d_call: TRBD1
j_call: TRBJ2-7
v_call: TRBV6-5
cdr3_nt: TGTGCCAGCAGTTACTGGGGACAGGGGGCTGAGGAGCAGTACTTC
cdr3_aa: CASSYWGQGAEEQYF

clone_size: many
d_call: -
j_call: TRBJ2-1
v_call: TRBV5-1
cdr3_nt: TGCGCCAGCAGCTCGGGGACCGATGGGGAGCAGTTCTTC
cdr3_aa: CASSSGTDGEQFF

clone_size: once
d_call: TRBD1
j_call: TRBJ1-2
v_call: TRBV7-9
cdr3_nt: TGTGCCAGCAGCCGGGAGGGGGCCGAAGGCTACACCTTC
cdr3_aa: CASSREGAEGYTF

clone_size: -
d_call: -
j_call: TRBJ2-6
v_call: TRBV5-1
cdr3_nt: TGCGCCAGCAGCTGGGGGGACAGCTCTGGGGCCAACGTCCTGACTTTC
cdr3_aa: CASSWGDSSGANVLTF

clone_size: -
d_call: -
j_call: TRBJ1-6
v_call: TRBV2
cdr3_nt: TGTGCCAGCAGCGGGACGGACCGGGGAGCCCTCCACTTT
cdr3_aa: CASSGTDRGALHF

clone_size: -
d_call: TRBD1
j_call: TRBJ2-6
v_call: TRBV5-1
cdr3_nt: TGCGCCAGCAGCTTGGAAAGACAGGGGGCATCGGGGGCCAACGTCCTGACTTTC
cdr3_aa: CASSLERQGASGANVLTF

clone_size: once
d_call: TRBD2
j_call: TRBJ2-3
v_call: TRBV7-3
cdr3_nt: TGTGCCAGCAGCCGAGGTGGCGGGAGAACAGATACGCAGTATTTT
cdr3_aa: CASSRGGGRTDTQYF

clone_size: many
d_call: TRBD2
j_call: TRBJ2-7
v_call: TRBV5-1
cdr3_nt: TGCGCCAGCAGCTCCCCAGTAGCGGGAGGGCCGAACGAGCAGTACTTC
cdr3_aa: CASSSPVAGGPNEQYF

clone_size: -
d_call: -
j_call: TRBJ2-3
v_call: TRBV19
cdr3_nt: TGTGCCAGTAGTAACCAGGCCACCTCCGGCACAGATACGCAGTATTTT
cdr3_aa: CASSNQATSGTDTQYF

clone_size: few
d_call: TRBD1
j_call: TRBJ1-2
v_call: TRBV2
cdr3_nt: TGTGCCAGCAGTGACAGGGGGAAATATGGCTACACCTTC
cdr3_aa: CASSDRGKYGYTF

clone_size: -
d_call: -
j_call: TRBJ2-1
v_call: TRBV4-3
cdr3_nt: TGCGCCAGCAGCCAAGATTTTGTGGAGGATGAGCAGTTCTTC
cdr3_aa: CASSQDFVEDEQFF

clone_size: -
d_call: -
j_call: TRBJ1-1
v_call: TRBV5-1
cdr3_nt: TGCGCCAGCAGCTTGGGGGCTAGAACTGAAGCTTTCTTT
cdr3_aa: CASSLGARTEAFF